This paragraph covers one T cell receptor beta chain sequence. These data are taken from a study of blood T cell repertoires in COVID-19. The wider study: Acute and convalescent COVID-19 samples came from the United States, Italy and Spain. The cDNA or gDNA used as material had been derived from T cells, B-cell-depleted T cells, or PBMCs.

In the original processing: Estimates of nucleated cell counts were drawn from the amplification of reference gene primers. Generated by immunoSEQ multiplex PCR, the TCRdb table keeps only in-frame clones and is missing some. V and J calls and clone size follow that table, whereas D and trimming were derived from the DNA. Of 150,000 to 200,000 clones listed, around 77% were seen once; the top ten hold about 7%. The sequenced material came from peripheral blood. The origin of this receptor is a man between 65 and 85 years old with active or convalescent COVID-19.

Here the CDR3 DNA reads TGTGCCAGCAGCCCTCCCGGGACAGGGTTGGGCTACACCTTC. Translating it yields CASSPPGTGLGYTF. The rearrangement uses TRBV3-1 (or the pseudogene TRBV3-2) and TRBJ1-2; 9 nucleotides align to TRBD1. V trimming: 4 bases; J trimming: 8 bases; junction bases outside the gene matches: 8. Germline V gene data show CDR1 as LGHDT and CDR2 as YNNKEL (reference sequence). CDR3 length: 14 amino acids.